This T cell receptor (beta chain) was recovered during a study of OX40 agonist ivuxolimab in advanced cancers. Across the whole study: It was ivuxolimab, an agonistic anti-OX40 (CD134) antibody, that patients were treated with. The study's findings and limits: Expanded clones were, on average, more numerous among CD8+ T cells than CD4+. Undetermined was the antigen specificity of the expanded peripheral T cells.

Germline V gene data show CDR1 as SGHNT and CDR2 as YYREEE (reference sequence). Trimming took 0 bases from V and 6 from J; bases not matched to a gene: 3. The CDR3 contains 14 residues. The repertoire was sequenced with immunoSEQ multiplex PCR; TCRdb's copy has only in-frame clones and lacks some. The table lists over 65,000 clones, just under 95% of them singletons. As regards this clone: The antigen remains unidentified.

The source material was CD4+ or CD8+ T cells sorted from blood, sampled in a trial of the OX40 agonist ivuxolimab. The chain links TRBV5-4 to TRBJ2-1, with 7 bases identical to TRBD2. The source is an adult with an advanced solid tumor such as melanoma, head and neck, liver or kidney cancer. CDR3 sequence reads: CASSLGLASNEQFF. CDR3 in DNA: TGTGCCAGCAGCTTGGGACTAGCTTCCAATGAGCAGTTCTTC.